Shown below are 27 T cell receptor beta chains from a single sample sequenced in a study of T cell changes during pregnancy in multiple sclerosis. Clones were read by immunoSEQ multiplex PCR, and TCRdb kept only the in-frame ones, dropping some. The sample shows over 50,000 clones, about 88% of them seen only once. Material: peripheral blood, obtained after pregnancy. These receptors were taken from a female donor with multiple sclerosis, enrolled in a pregnancy study.

The J gene is TRBJ1-1, the V gene TRBV9, with 9 nucleotides matching TRBD1. V shed 4 bases, J shed 5 bases, and the junction held 6 bases outside the gene matches. Per the germline V gene, CDR1 is SGDLS and CDR2 is YYNGEE. This CDR3 is 14 amino acids long. CDR3 sequence (DNA): TGTGCCAGCAGCATACGACAGGGGGGAACTGAAGCTTTCTTT. It codes for CASSIRQGGTEAFF.

This chain links TRBV5-4 with TRBJ2-2, with TRBD1 as a possible D gene (5 bases). The V end was cut by 5 bases, the J end by 6 bases, with 17 bases between. CDR1 is SGHNT, CDR2 YYREEE, per germline (reference sequence). The CDR3 sequence is 15 residues long. CDR3 nucleotide sequence: TGTGCCAGCAGTTTCGAAAGGACAATCGCCGGGGAGCTGTTTTTT. Amino acid sequence: CASSFERTIAGELFF.

The chain combines TRBV6-5 with TRBJ1-1; D possibly corresponds to TRBD1 (5 bases). Trimming stripped 7 bases from V and 4 bases from J, with 19 bases between. Germline values: CDR1 MNHEY, CDR2 SVGAGI. This CDR3 region has 15 residues. The CDR3 coding sequence is TGTGCCAGCACCACATACCCAGGGTTCGGCACTGAAGCTTTCTTT. This encodes CASTTYPGFGTEAFF.

The chain employs TRBV14 and TRBJ2-5; the D is unclear. The V and J ends lost 0 bases and 5 bases respectively, with 10 bases between them. CDR3 length equals 14 residues. Looked up from germline, CDR1 is SGHDN and CDR2 is FVKESK. CDR3 in DNA: TGTGCCAGCAGCCAAGAGCTGACAAGGGAGACCCAGTACTTC. It yields the protein CASSQELTRETQYF.

The chain uses TRBV19 and TRBJ2-7, with 12 bases matching TRBD2. CDR3 length: 15 residues. Germline V CDR1 and CDR2: LNHDA, SQIVND (reference sequence). Trimming took 8 bases from V and 0 from J; bases not matched to a gene: 5. The CDR3 coding sequence is TGTGCCAGTTCTCGGACTAGCGGGGCCTCCTACGAGCAGTACTTC. Residues: CASSRTSGASYEQYF.

This clone was seen just once. V is TRBV5-6 and J is TRBJ2-5; D is ambiguous. The J call may be faulty, since TRBJ2-7 better matches the DNA end. There are 11 residues in the CDR3. Germline V CDR1 and CDR2: SGHDT, YYEEEE. CDR3 protein: CASSFTHEQYF. The CDR3, as DNA: TGTGCCAGCAGCTTTACCCACGAGCAGTACTTC.

The chain recombines TRBV5-1 with TRBJ1-6; no clear D. This CDR3 has 15 residues. V lost 2 bases and J lost 11, with 17 bases in between. CDR1 SGHRS and CDR2 YFSETQ come from the germline V gene. The CDR3 protein is CASSFSTPDGAPLHF. In DNA form, the CDR3 reads TGCGCCAGCAGCTTTTCTACACCCGACGGGGCACCCCTCCACTTT.

V and J are TRBV7-2 and TRBJ1-5, with 8 bases fitting TRBD1. The V segment lost 5 bases and the J segment 11 bases; nucleotides outside the gene matches: 14. The CDR3 loop spans 15 amino acids. The germline V gene has CDR1 SGHTA and CDR2 FQGNSA. This CDR3 is CASSLSLQGGVAQHF. DNA of the CDR3: TGTGCCAGCAGCCTCTCATTACAGGGGGGGGTTGCCCAGCATTTT. Supplemented by reference TRBV7-2 and TRBJ1-5, the full variable domain reads GAGVSQSPSNKVTEKGKDVELRCDPISGHTALYWYRQSLGQGLEFLIYFQGNSAPDKSGLPSDRFSAERTGGSVSTLTIQRTQQEDSAVYLCASSLSLQGGVAQHFGDGTRLSIL.

This chain links TRBV30 with TRBJ1-2; D perhaps matches TRBD1 (6 bases). In germline, CDR1 is GTSNPN, CDR2 SVGIG (reference sequence). CDR3 length: 15 amino acids. V lost 6 bases, J lost 3 bases, and 20 bases lay in between. The CDR3 here is CACTGMVLQDYGYTF. The CDR3, as DNA: TGTGCCTGCACAGGGATGGTACTTCAAGACTATGGCTACACCTTC.

This clone occurred a few times. The V call is TRBV7-9, the J call TRBJ1-6, with TRBD1 identical over 8 bases. Germline-derived CDR1 and CDR2 are SEHNR and FQNEAQ (reference sequence). This CDR3 region has 15 residues. V gave up 1 base and J gave up 8 bases; unmatched junction bases: 4. The CDR3 DNA sequence: TGTGCCAGCAGCTTAGGGACAGGGCTTCATTCACCCCTCCACTTT. This codes for CASSLGTGLHSPLHF.

V usage is TRBV5-1 and J usage is TRBJ2-7, with D uncertain. The CDR3 extends over 14 amino acids. In germline, CDR1 is SGHRS, CDR2 YFSETQ. Trimming stripped 0 bases from V and 6 bases from J, with 13 bases between. CDR3 sequence reads: CASSLADWSGEQYF. The CDR3 DNA reads as TGCGCCAGCAGCTTGGCAGATTGGTCTGGCGAGCAGTACTTC.

The rearrangement joins TRBV5-6 to TRBJ1-3; no firm D call. Germline V gene lookup returns CDR1 SGHDT and CDR2 YYEEEE. The CDR3 is 14 residues long. V was trimmed by 4 bases and J by 0 bases, leaving 8 bases between them. DNA for the CDR3: TGTGCCAGCAGCCTGCAGGTCTCTGGAAACACCATATATTTT. Translating gives CASSLQVSGNTIYF.

This clone appeared a single time. This sequence joins TRBV2 and TRBJ2-7; tentative D call: TRBD1 (6 bases). The CDR3 has 15 residues. With 1 base removed from V and 4 bases from J, the gap between germline ends came to 14 bases. CDR1 is SNHLY and CDR2 is FYNNEI in the germline V gene. The CDR3 nucleotides are TGTGCCAGCAGTGAAGACCGAGGGGGAGTTTACGAGCAGTACTTC. This gives the protein CASSEDRGGVYEQYF.

The rearrangement uses TRBV6-6 and TRBJ1-1; D not certain. From germline, CDR1 is MNHNY and CDR2 SVGAGI (reference sequence). Trimming pared 6 bases from V and 0 bases from J, leaving 5 bases between. The CDR3 covers 12 residues. The CDR3 DNA follows: TGTGCCAGCAGGAGGATGAACACTGAAGCTTTCTTT. This codes for CASRRMNTEAFF.

This clone was observed a single time. The rearrangement links TRBV5-6 to TRBJ1-6, with D maybe TRBD1 (6 bases). Looked up from germline, CDR1 is SGHDT and CDR2 is YYEEEE. This CDR3 contains 14 residues. The V and J ends lost 7 bases and 2 bases respectively, with 10 bases between them. The CDR3 region has the DNA TGTGCCAGCCGCCAGGGGCCCTATAATTCACCCCTCCACTTT. Translating gives CASRQGPYNSPLHF. The full variable domain, with the rest looked up from reference TRBV5-6 and TRBJ1-6, is DAGVTQSPTHLIKTRGQQVTLRCSPKSGHDTVSWYQQALGQGPQFIFQYYEEEERQRGNFPDRFSGHQFPNYSSELNVNALLLGDSALYLCASRQGPYNSPLHFGNGTRLTVT.

V is TRBV28 and J is TRBJ2-3; 13 nucleotides line up with TRBD2. The CDR3 totals 17 residues. Germline V gene data show CDR1 as MDHEN and CDR2 as SYDVKM. V shed 3 bases, J shed 6 bases, and the junction held 9 bases outside the gene matches. CDR3 residues: CASSLALTSGGTDTQYF. CDR3 DNA sequence: TGTGCCAGCAGTTTGGCGTTGACTAGCGGGGGGACGGATACGCAGTATTTT.

J is TRBJ1-1 and V is TRBV21-1; TRBD1, as called in the table, went unchecked against the DNA. TRBV21-1 is a listed pseudogene. The CDR3 consists of 16 residues. The CDR3 loop reads CASSKEGTGGSFEAFF. The CDR3 DNA reads as TGTGCCAGCAGCAAAGAAGGTACAGGGGGATCTTTTGAAGCTTTCTTT.

The chain uses TRBV6-5 and TRBJ1-2; the match to TRBD1 covers 8 bases. Trimming took 10 bases from V and 6 from J; bases not matched to a gene: 7. Germline V gene sequence: CDR1 MNHEY, CDR2 SVGAGI. There are 12 residues in the CDR3. The CDR3 nucleotides read TGTGCCATCAGACAGGGGCCCGATGGCTACACCTTC. This codes for CAIRQGPDGYTF.

The gene calls are TRBV14 and TRBJ2-3; 7 positions match TRBD1. After removal of 4 bases from V and 2 bases from J, the junction contained 12 bases not matched to a gene. This CDR3 has 17 amino acids. CDR1 SGHDN and CDR2 FVKESK come from the germline V gene. The CDR3: CASSRFTGAEITDTQYF. In DNA form, the CDR3 reads TGTGCCAGCAGCCGCTTCACAGGGGCCGAAATCACAGATACGCAGTATTTT.

The genes are TRBV5-1 and TRBJ1-2; 9 nucleotides match TRBD1. The V segment lost 0 bases and the J segment 4 bases; nucleotides outside the gene matches: 4. Germline CDR1 is SGHRS and CDR2 is YFSETQ. This CDR3 has 15 residues. CDR3 nucleotide sequence: TGCGCCAGCAGCTTGGATGGACAGGGGCGCTATGGCTACACCTTC. Translating gives CASSLDGQGRYGYTF.

The rearrangement links TRBV5-6 to TRBJ2-7, with D unresolved. Trimming removed 1 base at V and 6 bases at J, with 17 bases between. CDR3 length: 15 residues. Germline lookup yields CDR1 SGHDT and CDR2 YYEEEE. The CDR3 DNA sequence: TGTGCCAGCAGCTTGTACCGGGTTTGGTTCTCCGAGCAGTACTTC. This sequence encodes CASSLYRVWFSEQYF.

V and J are TRBV7-8 and TRBJ2-4; D gene ambiguous. Germline CDR1 is SGHVS and CDR2 is FQNEAQ. CDR3 size: 14 residues. V lost 5 bases, J lost 0 bases, and 8 bases lay in between. This CDR3 is CASSQQPAKNIQYF. DNA of the CDR3: TGTGCCAGCAGCCAACAACCAGCCAAAAACATTCAGTACTTC.

V gene TRBV6-5 combines with J gene TRBJ1-3; 8 bases align to TRBD1. This CDR3 contains 14 residues. Trimming cost V 6 bases and J 6 bases; bases outside gene matches: 7. Germline assignment: CDR1 MNHEY and CDR2 SVGAGI. The CDR3 loop is CASSADRGVNTIYF. Written as DNA, the CDR3 is TGTGCCAGCAGCGCTGACAGGGGAGTAAACACCATATATTTT.

The chain joins TRBV13 to TRBJ2-1; 8 bases line up with TRBD1. Germline values: CDR1 PRHDT, CDR2 FYEKMQ (reference sequence). With V trimmed by 5 bases and J by 7 bases, 1 base remained unmatched. The length of the CDR3 is 12 residues. The CDR3 sequence is CASSRQGNEQFF. The CDR3 bases are TGTGCCAGCAGCCGACAGGGGAATGAGCAGTTCTTC.

This chain links TRBV9 with TRBJ2-1; 7 bases fit TRBD1. The CDR3 has 16 amino acids. Germline CDR1 SGDLS, CDR2 YYNGEE. V was clipped by 0 bases and J by 7 bases; unmatched bases: 10. CDR3 in amino acids: CASSVEENRGHNEQFF. CDR3 sequence (DNA): TGTGCCAGCAGCGTAGAGGAAAACAGGGGTCATAATGAGCAGTTCTTC.

The chain links TRBV11-1 to TRBJ1-6; TRBD1 is a possible D gene (5 bases). V lost 5 bases, J lost 6 bases, and 8 bases lay in between. Germline loops: CDR1 SGHAT, CDR2 FQDESV (reference sequence). This CDR3 region has 13 residues. In nucleotides, the CDR3 is TGTGCCAGCAGCCCGGGACTTAATTCACCCCTCCACTTT. Its translation: CASSPGLNSPLHF.

The genes are TRBV5-1 and TRBJ2-7; 10 nucleotides line up with TRBD2. V lost 5 bases to trimming and J lost 3 bases; unmatched junction nucleotides: 8. The CDR3 is made up of 15 amino acids. Germline CDR1 reads SGHRS; CDR2 reads YFSETQ. For the CDR3, the DNA is TGCGCCAGCAGTCGCGGGACTAGCGAAAACTACGAGCAGTACTTC. Amino acids: CASSRGTSENYEQYF.